These 11 T cell receptor beta chains were sequenced from one sample in a study of shared T cell receptors in the human thymus. The assay was immunoSEQ multiplex PCR, and TCRdb's table has in-frame clones only and misses some. Here the sample spans about 380,000 clones, around 93% being singletons. Sequencing was carried out using thymocytes. The source is a human donor.

The rearrangement joins TRBV19 to TRBJ2-7, with 12 bases lining up with TRBD2. Germline lookup yields CDR1 LNHDA and CDR2 SQIVND (reference sequence). The CDR3 covers 15 residues. Trimming at V came to 5 bases and at J to 7 bases, leaving 9 bases not matched to a gene. Here the CDR3 reads CASSVTLAGGGEQYF. The CDR3 nucleotides read TGTGCCAGTAGTGTAACACTAGCGGGAGGTGGTGAGCAGTACTTC.

The rearrangement uses TRBV9 and TRBJ1-1; possible D gene TRBD1, 5 bases. This CDR3 has 14 amino acids. Trimming removed 4 bases at V and 3 bases at J, with 13 bases between. The V gene's germline CDR1 is SGDLS and CDR2 YYNGEE. The CDR3 nucleotides are TGTGCCAGCAGCCCCTTCAGGGAAGACACTGAAGCTTTCTTT. Protein: CASSPFREDTEAFF.

CDR3 sequence (DNA): TGTGCCAGCAGCTTAGAGGGGGGCCTCTATGGCTACACCTTC. It is translated as CASSLEGGLYGYTF. The V gene is TRBV7-9, the J gene TRBJ1-2, with D perhaps matching TRBD1 (6 bases). V was clipped by 1 base and J by 4 bases, with 10 bases between them. The germline CDR1 and CDR2 sequences are SEHNR and FQNEAQ (reference sequence). The CDR3 totals 14 residues.

The rearrangement links TRBV4-2 to TRBJ2-2; D is unresolved. This CDR3 comprises 18 residues. V lost 0 bases and J lost 6, with 20 bases in between. Germline CDR1 and CDR2: LGHNA and YNFKEQ. The CDR3 nucleotides are TGTGCCAGCAGCCAAGATTCATTGGAGAGAATGGGGTCCGGGGAGCTGTTTTTT. Amino acids: CASSQDSLERMGSGELFF.

The V call is TRBV15, the J call TRBJ2-1; TRBD2 matches 7 bases. CDR1 and CDR2 (germline): LNHNV, YYDKDF (reference sequence). The CDR3 loop spans 19 amino acids. The ends lost 2 bases at V and 4 bases at J; junction bases unmatched: 17. CDR3 bases: TGTGCCACCAGCAGATCAGTCCCCGGTTTGGGAGGGAAATACAATGAGCAGTTCTTC. Translation gives CATSRSVPGLGGKYNEQFF.

The CDR3 bases are TGTGCCTGGAGTCTTACGGGACTAGCGGACAATGAGCAGTTCTTC. Translation: CAWSLTGLADNEQFF. The chain links TRBV30 to TRBJ2-1; 11 bases map to TRBD2. Germline CDR1 and CDR2: GTSNPN and SVGIG (reference sequence). Trimming cost V 2 bases and J 5 bases; bases outside gene matches: 5. This CDR3 comprises 15 residues.

The V and J genes are TRBV28 and TRBJ1-4, with no clear D. Germline CDR1 and CDR2: MDHEN and SYDVKM. V gave up 5 bases and J gave up 4 bases, with 17 bases separating them. CDR3 length: 16 amino acids. CDR3 DNA: TGTGCCAGCAGTCCTACCCATACCACCCTTAATGAAAAACTGTTTTTT. It yields the protein CASSPTHTTLNEKLFF.

The chain has TRBV6-6 and TRBJ2-7; 7 bases fit TRBD1. The V and J ends lost 7 bases and 2 bases, in that order; junction bases with no gene match: 8. CDR3 length equals 14 residues. Germline assignment: CDR1 MNHNY and CDR2 SVGAGI (reference sequence). This chain's CDR3 is CASKSTGAPYEQYF. In DNA form, the CDR3 reads TGTGCCAGCAAAAGCACAGGGGCCCCCTACGAGCAGTACTTC.

The V call is TRBV27, the J call TRBJ2-2, with TRBD2 identical over 7 bases. The germline V gene encodes CDR1 MNHEY and CDR2 SMNVEV (reference sequence). There are 16 residues in the CDR3. V dropped 3 bases and J dropped 7; count of bases not matched to a gene: 11. DNA for the CDR3: TGTGCCAGCAGTTTTTCTCGAGGGAGGGCCGACGGGGAGCTGTTTTTT. Amino acid sequence: CASSFSRGRADGELFF.

The V call is TRBV5-6, the J call TRBJ2-1; 7 bases agree with TRBD2. The germline V gene encodes CDR1 SGHDT and CDR2 YYEEEE. The CDR3 loop spans 14 amino acids. V was pared by 4 bases and J by 5 bases, with 6 bases of the junction left unmatched. The CDR3 region has the DNA TGTGCCAGCAGCGCCGGGACTATTCACAATGAGCAGTTCTTC. This translates into CASSAGTIHNEQFF.

A remark on this clone: The same CDR3 is also encoded by other DNA sequences in this sample. The chain joins TRBV5-6 to TRBJ1-1, with TRBD1 as a possible D gene (5 bases). V dropped 5 bases and J dropped 0 bases, with 8 bases sitting between them. The CDR3 length is 13 residues. Germline loops: CDR1 SGHDT, CDR2 YYEEEE. CDR3 loop: CASRAGLNTEAFF. CDR3 nucleotide sequence: TGTGCCAGCAGGGCGGGGCTGAACACTGAAGCTTTCTTT.